The sequence of this TCR beta chain was determined in a study of response to subunit inactivated influenza vaccine (dated by TCRdb to between 2018 and 2020). Regarding the study in general: The study used deep quantitative T cell receptor repertoire profiling to track responses to a trivalent subunit inactivated influenza vaccine. Study-wide conclusions, independent of this receptor: It was suggested by the authors that each seasonal influenza vaccination may recruit only a limited number of new T cells.

This clonotype was counted only a few times. Its target antigen remains unknown. No base quality values were provided; no much bigger clone lies one nucleotide off. The receptor library was made with RT-PCR. The run used an Illumina HiSeq 2500. TCRdb passed the public sequencing reads through fastp at Q25 and MiXCR, retaining productive beta sequences. Rows matching on CDR3 protein sequence are summarized as one entry with the most common DNA and genes. Across this sample there are some 640,000 distinct CDR3 sequences, with around 13% seen only once. The ten top clones hold 6.5% to 8.5% of the sample. CDR1 and CDR2 (SEHNR, FQNEAQ) derive from the germline V gene (reference sequence). Inclusive of the bounding cysteine and phenylalanine, the CDR3 is 13 residues long. The DNA shown is the 39-base CDR3, in frame from base 1. Between the V and J ends, shortened by 9 bases and 4 bases respectively, the junction contains 15 bases.

The sequence was obtained from a man between 50 and 59 years old who received an inactivated influenza vaccine. Donor details come from another sample of the same person, matched by shared clones. Sequencing was performed on PBMCs from blood, taken 14 to 15 days before vaccination. The chain joins TRBV7-9 to TRBJ2-5; TRBD1 is perhaps the D gene, given 6 matching bases. The nucleotide sequence is given as TGTGCCAGTATGACAGGCTATCTAGAGACCCAGTACTTC. Protein translation: CASMTGYLETQYF.